Below are 7 T cell receptor beta chains sequenced from a single sample in a study of radiotherapy plus CTLA-4 blockade in lung cancer. This table comes from immunoSEQ multiplex PCR, and its TCRdb copy is limited to in-frame clones, with some not included. Of approximately 76,000 clones detected, around 79% appear once; the ten largest clones hold approximately 3.9%. The sequences come from peripheral blood, collected from a patient treated with radiotherapy plus ipilimumab. The receptors here all came from a human donor with non-small cell lung cancer who had a partial response to radiotherapy plus ipilimumab. Some clones in this sample may be carry-over from other donors' samples.

This rearrangement joins TRBV28 to TRBJ2-7, with D possibly being TRBD2 (7 bases). Trimming took 4 bases from V and 7 from J, leaving 14 bases between them. Per the germline V gene, CDR1 is MDHEN and CDR2 is SYDVKM. The CDR3 extends over 13 amino acids. This CDR3 is CASSWGGRGEQYF. For the CDR3, the DNA is TGTGCCAGCAGTTGGGGGGGGCGAGGGGAGCAGTACTTC.

The chain has TRBV5-1 and TRBJ2-1; 10 positions agree with TRBD2. This CDR3 is 15 amino acids long. After removal of 1 base from V and 9 bases from J, the junction contained 7 bases not matched to a gene. Germline loops: CDR1 SGHRS, CDR2 YFSETQ. The CDR3 sequence is CASSLRAGGLSEQFF. CDR3 bases: TGCGCCAGCAGCTTGAGAGCGGGAGGGCTAAGTGAGCAGTTCTTC.

This sequence joins TRBV7-2 and TRBJ1-5, with D unclear. Per germline, CDR1 SGHTA and CDR2 FQGNSA. The germline V and J ends were trimmed by 1 base and 0 bases, with 4 bases remaining between them. The CDR3 runs 14 residues. The CDR3 here is CASSLEYSNQPQHF. DNA of the CDR3: TGTGCCAGCAGCTTAGAATATAGCAATCAGCCCCAGCATTTT.

This rearrangement joins TRBV11-1 to TRBJ2-3; 11 bases fit TRBD2. Per the germline V gene, CDR1 is SGHAT and CDR2 is FQDESV (reference sequence). Unmatched junction bases numbered 9, after V lost 4 bases and J lost 6 bases. This CDR3 contains 16 residues. CDR3 nucleotides: TGTGCCAGCAGCTCGGGGACTAGCGGTATCCGGGATACGCAGTATTTT. Protein sequence: CASSSGTSGIRDTQYF. Using reference TRBV11-1 and TRBJ2-3 for the parts outside the CDR3, the full variable domain is EAEVAQSPRYKITEKSQAVAFWCDPISGHATLYWYRQILGQGPELLVQFQDESVVDDSQLPKDRFSAERLKGVDSTLKIQPAELGDSAMYLCASSSGTSGIRDTQYFGPGTRLTVL.

This chain joins TRBV25-1 and TRBJ2-1; TRBD1 matches 7 bases. This CDR3 comprises 16 residues. Unmatched junction bases numbered 9, after V lost 3 bases and J lost 4 bases. Per germline, CDR1 MGHDK and CDR2 SYGVNS. CDR3 in DNA: TGTGCCAGCAGTGACTCAACAGGGGCCCATTACAATGAGCAGTTCTTC. Encoded protein: CASSDSTGAHYNEQFF.

The chain combines TRBV7-8 with TRBJ1-3; D might be TRBD1 (5 bases). The CDR3 is 13 amino acids. Germline V gene data show CDR1 as SGHVS and CDR2 as FQNEAQ. V was clipped by 6 bases and J by 3 bases, with 9 bases between them. The CDR3 sequence: CASSAGHGNTIYF. Written as DNA, the CDR3 is TGTGCCAGCAGTGCAGGGCATGGAAACACCATATATTTT.

CDR3 DNA: TGCGCCAGCAGCCTGACACAGGGGGCGAAAGGCTACACCTTC. Protein product: CASSLTQGAKGYTF. This sequence joins TRBV5-1 and TRBJ1-2; 9 bases line up with TRBD1. The CDR3 extends over 14 amino acids. The germline CDR1 and CDR2 sequences are SGHRS and YFSETQ. Trimming removed 4 bases from V and 8 bases from J; junction bases left unmatched: 9.